This entry describes one T cell receptor (beta chain). Ten or more counts support this clonotype. Its antigen has not been determined. No quality values exist for individual bases; no much larger clone is one base distant. Libraries were constructed by RT-PCR. Reads for this sample came from an Illumina HiSeq 2500. TCRdb handled the public reads itself, with Q25 trimming in fastp and clone calling in MiXCR, and kept productive beta chains. Every CDR3 protein is listed once, alongside the most common genes and DNA of its rows. The table for this sample lists more than 450,000 distinct CDR3 sequences; around 8% of them were counted only once. Approximately 13% of the sample belongs to the ten largest clones. Its CDR3 holds 17 amino acids, cysteine through phenylalanine. The CDR3 DNA has 51 bases and is translated from base 1. The germline V gene (reference sequence) yields LNHDA for CDR1 and SQIVND for CDR2. After removal of 6 bases from V and 5 bases from J, the junction retains 10 bases not matched to a gene.

The data were obtained in a study of response to subunit inactivated influenza vaccine (dated by TCRdb to 2016 to 2019). Background on the whole study: The study used deep quantitative T cell receptor repertoire profiling to track responses to a trivalent subunit inactivated influenza vaccine. What the study reported, not specific to this receptor: It was suggested by the authors that each seasonal influenza vaccination may recruit only a limited number of new T cells.

The specimen was PBMCs from blood, collected less than 30 months after vaccination. The receptor's source is a man aged 50-75 years who received an inactivated influenza vaccine. Donor details come from another sample of the same person, matched by shared clones. The chain couples TRBV19 to TRBJ2-5; 15 central bases correspond to TRBD2. The encoded CDR3 is CASSESSGLAGGETQYF. The bases read TGTGCCAGTAGCGAGTCCTCGGGACTAGCGGGAGGCGAGACCCAGTACTTC.